One sample yielded the 27 T cell receptor beta chains listed below, sequenced in a study of T cell changes during pregnancy in multiple sclerosis (dated by TCRdb to between 2018 and 2020). The method was the immunoSEQ multiplex PCR assay. TCRdb carries this immuneACCESS record with in-frame sequences only. Its versions omit some clonotypes, under half of them owing to an unresolved V gene in the studies checked, with the rest unexplained. This sample lists around 40,000 clones; around nine tenths were detected once. The ten largest clonotypes hold over 0.4% of the sample. Here the sequenced sample was CD4+ T cells from peripheral blood mononuclear cells, taken in the first trimester of pregnancy. The receptors shown here come from a female donor in good health, enrolled as a control in a pregnancy study.

The rearrangement uses TRBV27 and TRBJ2-1, with a tentative D call TRBD1 (6 bases). Trimming took off 2 bases at V and 7 bases at J, with 15 bases between the two ends. Germline V CDR1 and CDR2: MNHEY, SMNVEV (reference sequence). This CDR3 has 15 residues. CDR3 coding DNA: TGTGCCAGCAGTTTAACCTACCAGGGGTTGAATGAGCAGTTCTTC. Translation gives CASSLTYQGLNEQFF.

This chain links TRBV6-1 with TRBJ1-2, with D possibly TRBD1 on 6 matching bases. The CDR3 is 15 amino acids. V lost 1 base, J lost 4 bases, and 13 bases lay in between. CDR1 is MNHNS, CDR2 SASEGT, per germline. The CDR3 sequence: CASSEDPTGVYGYTF. CDR3 coding DNA: TGTGCCAGCAGTGAAGATCCGACAGGAGTCTATGGCTACACCTTC.

Here the CDR3 DNA reads TGTGCCAGCAGCCCGGCGGACGGACTCTCTGGGGCCAACGTCCTGACTTTC. Amino acid sequence: CASSPADGLSGANVLTF. The V and J genes are TRBV7-2 and TRBJ2-6; possibly TRBD2 for D (5 bases). Trimming cost V 5 bases and J 0 bases, with 14 bases left between them. CDR1 is SGHTA, CDR2 FQGNSA, per germline. The CDR3 runs 17 residues.

The rearrangement links TRBV27 to TRBJ1-1; unclear D gene. Deletions cut 5 bases from V and 0 bases from J, with 13 bases between. Per germline, CDR1 MNHEY and CDR2 SMNVEV (reference sequence). This CDR3 has 15 residues. For the CDR3, the DNA is TGTGCCAGCAGTGGACCGCCGGGGTTGAACACTGAAGCTTTCTTT. It is translated as CASSGPPGLNTEAFF.

The chain carries TRBV5-4 and TRBJ2-3; 8 bases are a match to TRBD2. There are 16 residues in the CDR3. With V trimmed by 2 bases and J by 2 bases, 7 bases remained unmatched. Germline assignment: CDR1 SGHNT and CDR2 YYREEE (reference sequence). The CDR3 DNA sequence: TGTGCCAGCAGCTTCGGGGGGGCGACATTCACAGATACGCAGTATTTT. It is translated as CASSFGGATFTDTQYF.

The rearrangement links TRBV11-2 to TRBJ2-7; no reliable D call. The CDR3 covers 16 residues. The V gene's germline CDR1 is SGHAT and CDR2 FQNNGV. V lost 2 bases and J lost 0, with 14 bases in between. DNA for the CDR3: TGTGCCAGCAGCTTATTTACCGAGGTGAGCTCCTACGAGCAGTACTTC. Protein: CASSLFTEVSSYEQYF. Filled out from reference TRBV11-2 and TRBJ2-7, the complete variable domain reads EAGVAQSPRYKIIEKRQSVAFWCNPISGHATLYWYQQILGQGPKLLIQFQNNGVVDDSQLPKDRFSAERLKGVDSTLKIQPAKLEDSAVYLCASSLFTEVSSYEQYFGPGTRLTVT.

The chain is built from TRBV6-5 and TRBJ1-2; TRBD1 matches at 11 bases. CDR3 length equals 13 residues. V lost 7 bases and J lost 6; bases outside the gene matches: 4. Germline V gene data show CDR1 as MNHEY and CDR2 as SVGAGI. Here the CDR3 DNA reads TGTGCCAGCACCAGGACAGGGGGCAATGGCTACACCTTC. Translating gives CASTRTGGNGYTF.

The genes are TRBV19 and TRBJ2-1, with a possible D match to TRBD2 (6 bases). Germline V gene lookup returns CDR1 LNHDA and CDR2 SQIVND (reference sequence). CDR3 length: 17 amino acids. V was pared by 7 bases and J by 4 bases, with 23 bases between. The CDR3 DNA reads as TGTGCCAGTAAGAAGGGGCGGGGTGATGTCTCGTACAATGAGCAGTTCTTC. It yields the protein CASKKGRGDVSYNEQFF.

In this sample, this clone turned up once. The gene calls are TRBV4-1 and TRBJ2-5; TRBD2 matches 10 bases. Germline V lookup: CDR1 MGHRA, CDR2 YSYEKL. V shed 4 bases and J 5 bases; nucleotides not matched to a gene: 4. The CDR3 has 14 residues. CDR3 nucleotides: TGCGCCAGCAGCCGTAGCGGGGGGCAGGAGACCCAGTACTTC. It is translated as CASSRSGGQETQYF.

J is TRBJ1-1 and V is TRBV9; D uncertain. The germline V gene encodes CDR1 SGDLS and CDR2 YYNGEE. The CDR3 length is 15 residues. Trimming took 6 bases from V and 0 from J, leaving 15 bases between them. The CDR3 DNA sequence: TGTGCCAGCACCGTGTCCCCGGGGATGAACACTGAAGCTTTCTTT. Protein: CASTVSPGMNTEAFF. Supplemented by reference TRBV9 and TRBJ1-1, the full variable domain reads DSGVTQTPKHLITATGQRVTLRCSPRSGDLSVYWYQQSLDQGLQFLIQYYNGEERAKGNILERFSAQQFPDLHSELNLSSLELGDSALYFCASTVSPGMNTEAFFGQGTRLTVV.

This clone is judged medium-sized. V usage is TRBV2 and J usage is TRBJ1-2; D may be TRBD1 (6 bases). The CDR3 loop spans 14 amino acids. V was pared by 5 bases and J by 2 bases, with 12 bases between. The V gene's germline CDR1 is SNHLY and CDR2 FYNNEI. The CDR3 nucleotides read TGTGCCAGCAGTCGCCGGGACACCAACTATGGCTACACCTTC. Translating it yields CASSRRDTNYGYTF.

The table lists this clone with a few counts. The chain is built from TRBV5-4 and TRBJ2-5; TRBD1 matches at 11 bases. CDR1 is SGHNT and CDR2 is YYREEE in the germline V gene (reference sequence). After removal of 2 bases from V and 5 bases from J, the junction contained 5 bases not matched to a gene. This CDR3 has 15 amino acids. The CDR3 here is CASSFGQGAWETQYF. DNA for the CDR3: TGTGCCAGCAGCTTTGGACAGGGGGCTTGGGAGACCCAGTACTTC.

This chain links TRBV7-9 with TRBJ1-6, with D unclear. CDR3 size: 15 residues. CDR1 and CDR2 from the germline V gene are SEHNR and FQNEAQ (reference sequence). V was pared by 1 base and J by 7 bases, with 11 bases between. CDR3 DNA sequence: TGTGCCAGCAGCTTAGAATGGTCGGGGAATTCACCCCTCCACTTT. Protein product: CASSLEWSGNSPLHF.

The rearrangement uses TRBV5-1 and TRBJ2-2, with 7 bases fitting TRBD2. This CDR3 spans 17 amino acids. The germline V gene has CDR1 SGHRS and CDR2 YFSETQ. V lost 2 bases and J lost 5; bases outside the gene matches: 12. The DNA for the CDR3 is TGCGCCAGCAGCTTAATAACGCCGGGGAGGGGAACCGGGGAGCTGTTTTTT. This gives the protein CASSLITPGRGTGELFF.

This chain links TRBV20-1 with TRBJ2-3; no clear D. V lost 8 bases to trimming and J lost 8 bases, with 14 bases between them. The CDR3 loop spans 11 amino acids. CDR1 and CDR2 (germline): DFQATT, SNEGSKA (reference sequence). The CDR3 DNA follows: TGCAGTTTTCCCCTAGGAGCTACGCAGTATTTT. This translates into CSFPLGATQYF.

The count of this clone is one. CDR3 in amino acids: CASSPIIPNSPLHF. DNA of the CDR3: TGTGCCAGCAGTCCTATTATTCCGAATTCACCCCTCCACTTT. V is TRBV14 and J is TRBJ1-6; D is ambiguous. CDR3 size: 14 residues. Germline CDR1 SGHDN, CDR2 FVKESK. V was shortened by 6 bases and J by 7 bases, with 13 bases between the two germline ends.

CDR3 in DNA: TGTGCCAGTAGTAATCAGGGGGCCTTTTATGGCTACACCTTC. Translation gives CASSNQGAFYGYTF. The chain combines TRBV19 with TRBJ1-2; TRBD1 agrees at 8 bases. Germline CDR1 is LNHDA and CDR2 is SQIVND (reference sequence). The length of the CDR3 is 14 residues. Trimming at V came to 4 bases and at J to 5 bases, leaving 6 bases not matched to a gene. The full variable domain, its missing parts supplied by reference TRBV19 and TRBJ1-2, is DGGITQSPKYLFRKEGQNVTLSCEQNLNHDAMYWYRQDPGQGLRLIYYSQIVNDFQKGDIAEGYSVSREKKESFPLTVTSAQKNPTAFYLCASSNQGAFYGYTFGSGTRLTVV.

The J gene is TRBJ2-2, the V gene TRBV4-2; TRBD1 matches at 10 bases. The CDR3 has 15 residues. The V segment lost 7 bases and the J segment 4 bases; nucleotides outside the gene matches: 6. Germline CDR1 reads LGHNA; CDR2 reads YNFKEQ. The CDR3 here is CASTPGQGFTGELFF. The CDR3 DNA sequence: TGTGCCAGCACCCCGGGACAGGGGTTCACCGGGGAGCTGTTTTTT.

This clone was detected only once. The gene calls are TRBV19 and TRBJ2-5, with 8 bases lining up with TRBD2. CDR1 and CDR2 from the germline V gene are LNHDA and SQIVND (reference sequence). The CDR3 has 14 amino acids. J gave up 5 bases and V 6 bases, and 8 bases lay outside the gene matches. The CDR3 protein is CASRASGRGETQYF. Here the CDR3 DNA reads TGTGCCAGTAGGGCTAGCGGGCGAGGTGAGACCCAGTACTTC.

As DNA, the CDR3 is TGCGCCAGCAGCCAAGATGAGGGTTCGGGAAACACCATATATTTT. Translation: CASSQDEGSGNTIYF. The rearrangement uses TRBV4-3 and TRBJ1-3; no reliable D call. Germline V CDR1 and CDR2: LGHNA, YSLEER. The CDR3 sequence is 15 residues long. V lost 0 bases and J lost 4, with 10 bases in between.

The chain carries TRBV5-1 and TRBJ2-1, with no clear D. Per germline, CDR1 SGHRS and CDR2 YFSETQ. V dropped 0 bases and J dropped 7 bases, with 8 bases sitting between them. This CDR3 contains 13 residues. CDR3 region: CASSLAWANEQFF. The CDR3 region has the DNA TGCGCCAGCAGCTTGGCCTGGGCGAATGAGCAGTTCTTC.

The rearrangement uses TRBV14 and TRBJ2-5; D is possibly TRBD2 (6 bases). CDR1 is SGHDN and CDR2 is FVKESK in the germline V gene. V was shortened by 4 bases and J by 2 bases, with 14 bases between the two germline ends. This CDR3 is 15 amino acids long. The CDR3 DNA is TGTGCCAGCAGCCGGGACTCTACCTCTCAAGAGACCCAGTACTTC. This gives the protein CASSRDSTSQETQYF.

This rearrangement joins TRBV29-1 to TRBJ1-1; the match to TRBD1 covers 7 bases. After removal of 5 bases from V and 1 base from J, the junction contained 4 bases not matched to a gene. Germline CDR1 reads SQVTM; CDR2 reads ANQGSEA. This CDR3 spans 13 amino acids. CDR3: CSVQGGPNTEAFF. In DNA form, the CDR3 reads TGCAGCGTTCAAGGGGGCCCGAACACTGAAGCTTTCTTT. The complete variable domain, with remaining parts taken from reference TRBV29-1 and TRBJ1-1, reads SAVISQKPSRDICQRGTSLTIQCQVDSQVTMMFWYRQQPGQSLTLIATANQGSEATYESGFVIDKFPISRPNLTFSTLTVSNMSPEDSSIYLCSVQGGPNTEAFFGQGTRLTVV.

The V gene is TRBV5-6, the J gene TRBJ2-3; TRBD1 agrees at 7 bases. With 1 base clipped from V and 3 bases from J, the junction kept 8 bases outside the gene matches. The CDR3 sequence is 16 residues long. Germline values: CDR1 SGHDT, CDR2 YYEEEE. The CDR3 loop reads CASSLRAGGRTDTQYF. CDR3 nucleotides: TGTGCCAGCAGCTTGAGGGCAGGGGGTCGAACAGATACGCAGTATTTT.

The V gene is TRBV11-2, the J gene TRBJ2-1, with D possibly being TRBD2 (6 bases). Germline V gene lookup returns CDR1 SGHAT and CDR2 FQNNGV. V lost 3 bases and J 3 bases, leaving 12 bases between the germline ends. This CDR3 spans 15 amino acids. CDR3 nucleotides: TGTGCCAGCAGCTTTAGGCGGGGTATCTACAATGAGCAGTTCTTC. It translates to CASSFRRGIYNEQFF.

The chain is built from TRBV7-3 and TRBJ1-6; 8 nucleotides line up with TRBD1. In germline, CDR1 is SGHTA, CDR2 FQGTGA. The V and J ends lost 1 base and 10 bases, in that order; junction bases with no gene match: 6. This CDR3 is built from 15 residues. The CDR3 nucleotides read TGTGCCAGCAGCTTAAAGGGACAGGCCGGGTCACCCCTCCACTTT. Its protein product is CASSLKGQAGSPLHF.

V usage is TRBV5-5 and J usage is TRBJ1-2, with 7 bases identical to TRBD1. CDR1 is SGHKS and CDR2 is YYEKEE in the germline V gene (reference sequence). This CDR3 contains 14 residues. V gave up 2 bases and J gave up 8 bases; unmatched junction bases: 9. CDR3 nucleotides: TGTGCCAGCAGCTTTGCGAACAGGGGCCGAGGCTACACCTTC. Translation gives CASSFANRGRGYTF.